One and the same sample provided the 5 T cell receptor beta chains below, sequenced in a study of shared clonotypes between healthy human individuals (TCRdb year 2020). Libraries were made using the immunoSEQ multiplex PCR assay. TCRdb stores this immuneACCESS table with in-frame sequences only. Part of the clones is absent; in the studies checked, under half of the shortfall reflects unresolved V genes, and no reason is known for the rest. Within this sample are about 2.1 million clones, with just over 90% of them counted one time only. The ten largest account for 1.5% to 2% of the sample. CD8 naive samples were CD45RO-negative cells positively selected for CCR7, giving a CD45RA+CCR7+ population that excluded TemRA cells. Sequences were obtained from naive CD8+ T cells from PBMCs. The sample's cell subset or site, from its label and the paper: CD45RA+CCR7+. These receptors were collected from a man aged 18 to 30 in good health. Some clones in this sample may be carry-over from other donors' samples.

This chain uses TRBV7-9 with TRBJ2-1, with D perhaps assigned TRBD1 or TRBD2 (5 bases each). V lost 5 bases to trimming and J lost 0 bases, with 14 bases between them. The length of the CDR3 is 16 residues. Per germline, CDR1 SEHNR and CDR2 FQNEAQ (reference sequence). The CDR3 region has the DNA TGTGCCAGCAGCCCCCGGGGCGGTCCCTCCTACAATGAGCAGTTCTTC. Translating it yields CASSPRGGPSYNEQFF.

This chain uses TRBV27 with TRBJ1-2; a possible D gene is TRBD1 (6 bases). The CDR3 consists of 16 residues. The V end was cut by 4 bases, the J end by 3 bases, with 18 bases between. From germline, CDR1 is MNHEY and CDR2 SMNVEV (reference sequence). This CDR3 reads CASSSQDSRGDYGYTF. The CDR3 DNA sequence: TGTGCCAGCAGTTCCCAGGACAGCCGGGGAGACTATGGCTACACCTTC.

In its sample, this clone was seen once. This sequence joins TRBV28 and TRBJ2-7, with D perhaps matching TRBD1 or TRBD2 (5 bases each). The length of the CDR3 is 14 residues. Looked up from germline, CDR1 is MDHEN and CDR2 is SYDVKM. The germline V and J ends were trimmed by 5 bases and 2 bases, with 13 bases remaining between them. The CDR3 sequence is CASSKPGRTYEQYF. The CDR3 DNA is TGTGCCAGCAGTAAGCCGGGACGGACCTACGAGCAGTACTTC.

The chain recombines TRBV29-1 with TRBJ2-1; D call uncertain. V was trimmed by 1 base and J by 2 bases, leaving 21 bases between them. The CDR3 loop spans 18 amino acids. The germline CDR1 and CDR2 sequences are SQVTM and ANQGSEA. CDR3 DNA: TGCAGCGTTGAAGGTGAAAATACACCCGAACGGACCTACAATGAGCAGTTCTTC. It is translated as CSVEGENTPERTYNEQFF.

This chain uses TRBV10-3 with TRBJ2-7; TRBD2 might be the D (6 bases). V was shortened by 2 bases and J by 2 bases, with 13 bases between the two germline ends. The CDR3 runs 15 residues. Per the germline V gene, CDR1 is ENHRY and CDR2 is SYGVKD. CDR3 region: CAISEGGLRTYEQYF. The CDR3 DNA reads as TGTGCCATCAGTGAGGGGGGACTCAGAACCTACGAGCAGTACTTC.